This T cell receptor beta chain derives from a study of T cells in Graves' hyperthyroidism and ophthalmopathy. Germline values: CDR1 LGHDT, CDR2 YNNKEL (reference sequence). Trimming pared 3 bases from V and 5 bases from J, leaving 8 bases between. The CDR3 has 13 residues. The source material, RNA transcripts, was used to amplify TCR beta CDR3 regions. A first-round RT-PCR of the TCR CDR3 used the HTBI primer set. In TCRdb, the multiplex PCR reads were re-called with MiXCR into one record per CDR3 protein. The sample includes hundreds of thousands of distinct CDR3 sequences, about 15% of them seen just once. This clonotype was recorded a few times. Its cognate antigen is unknown. Whole-study results and caveats: By a 13 V-J model, ophthalmopathy was set apart from stable hyperthyroidism.

The clonotype comes from a woman between 18 and 30 years old with Graves' hyperthyroidism. Material: blood. This chain joins TRBV3-1 and TRBJ2-4, with D possibly being TRBD1 (5 bases). The CDR3 spells CASSQLGENIQYF. The CDR3 bases are TGTGCCAGCAGCCAGTTAGGGGAAAACATTCAGTACTTC. The complete variable domain, with remaining parts taken from reference TRBV3-1 and TRBJ2-4, reads DTAVSQTPKYLVTQMGNDKSIKCEQNLGHDTMYWYKQDSKKFLKIMFSYNNKELIINETVPNRFSPKSPDKAHLNLHINSLELGDSAVYFCASSQLGENIQYFGAGTRLSVL.